A single sample gave rise to the 31 T cell receptor beta chains below, sequenced in a study of T-cell reconstitution after alpha-beta-depleted transplantation in children. During its preparation, the TCRbeta library received unique molecular identifiers. TCRdb re-derived calls from the PCR reads in MiXCR, one entry per CDR3 protein. The table includes more than 550,000 distinct CDR3 sequences, roughly a tenth detected once. The sample here was PBMCs from the stem cell graft donor, taken from the stem cell graft. The origin of the receptors is a human donor who donated a stem cell graft to a child with acute myeloid leukemia.

This clonotype was observed a handful of times. The genes are TRBV28 and TRBJ1-5; no reliable D call. The germline V gene has CDR1 MDHEN and CDR2 SYDVKM. Deletions cut 1 base from V and 11 bases from J, with 9 bases between. This CDR3 contains 12 residues. CDR3 sequence: CASSLSLEAQHF. The CDR3 DNA is TGTGCCAGCAGTTTATCTCTGGAGGCCCAGCATTTT.

This clonotype showed up just a few times. The chain links TRBV7-2 to TRBJ2-2; a possible D gene is TRBD2 (5 bases). Trimming shortened V by 5 bases and J by 1 base, and 11 bases separated the two germline ends. This CDR3 contains 15 residues. Germline V gene sequence: CDR1 SGHTA, CDR2 FQGNSA. CDR3 region: CASSPDSLNTGELFF. The CDR3 DNA is TGTGCCAGCAGCCCGGACTCATTGAACACCGGGGAGCTGTTTTTT.

This clonotype has at least ten counts. As DNA, the CDR3 is TGCAGTGCTAGAGATGGGGTTAGCTCTGGAAACACCATATATTTT. It codes for CSARDGVSSGNTIYF. The rearrangement uses TRBV20-1 and TRBJ1-3; D gene uncertain. V lost 0 bases and J lost 0, with 9 bases in between. CDR3 size: 15 residues. Per germline, CDR1 DFQATT and CDR2 SNEGSKA (reference sequence).

The chain links TRBV9 to TRBJ1-1; 7 bases map to TRBD1. Germline V gene lookup returns CDR1 SGDLS and CDR2 YYNGEE. The CDR3 is 14 residues long. With V trimmed by 0 bases and J by 3 bases, 2 bases remained unmatched. CDR3 bases: TGTGCCAGCAGCGTAGGACAGGGCGACACTGAAGCTTTCTTT. It specifies CASSVGQGDTEAFF. Using reference TRBV9 and TRBJ1-1 for the parts outside the CDR3, the full variable domain is DSGVTQTPKHLITATGQRVTLRCSPRSGDLSVYWYQQSLDQGLQFLIQYYNGEERAKGNILERFSAQQFPDLHSELNLSSLELGDSALYFCASSVGQGDTEAFFGQGTRLTVV.

The sample holds many counts of this clonotype. The genes are TRBV29-1 and TRBJ1-4; the D is unclear. The germline V and J ends were trimmed by 2 bases and 5 bases, with 0 bases remaining between them. CDR3 length equals 10 residues. The germline gives CDR1 SQVTM, CDR2 ANQGSEA. The CDR3, as DNA: TGCAGCGTTGAAAATGAAAAACTGTTTTTT. Translation: CSVENEKLFF.

The V and J genes are TRBV12-3 or TRBV12-4 and TRBJ2-1, with 14 bases lining up with TRBD2. V lost 4 bases to trimming and J lost 2 bases; unmatched junction nucleotides: 7. The CDR3 runs 18 residues. CDR3 in amino acids: CASSSPGTSGRTYNEQFF. CDR3 bases: TGTGCCAGCAGTTCCCCGGGGACTAGCGGGAGAACCTACAATGAGCAGTTCTTC.

The V call is TRBV29-1, the J call TRBJ1-2; D remains ambiguous. V dropped 4 bases and J dropped 0 bases, with 12 bases sitting between them. Germline values: CDR1 SQVTM, CDR2 ANQGSEA. The CDR3 covers 14 residues. The CDR3 bases are TGCAGCGTTGCCACAGACCTCTCTAACTATGGCTACACCTTC. Its translation is CSVATDLSNYGYTF.

This clonotype was seen more than once but under ten times. The rearrangement uses TRBV29-1 and TRBJ2-2; TRBD2 matches at 10 bases. Germline-derived CDR1 and CDR2 are SQVTM and ANQGSEA. Trimming at V came to 4 bases and at J to 7 bases, leaving 6 bases not matched to a gene. The length of the CDR3 is 14 residues. CDR3 in DNA: TGCAGCGTTGCCGGTCTAGCGGGAGTCGGGGAGCTGTTTTTT. Translation: CSVAGLAGVGELFF.

The V gene is TRBV11-1, the J gene TRBJ2-1, with D perhaps TRBD2 (6 bases). Trimming removed 5 bases from V and 0 bases from J, with 20 bases in between. The CDR3 has 18 amino acids. Germline CDR1 and CDR2: SGHAT and FQDESV (reference sequence). The CDR3 DNA is TGTGCCAGCAGCCCTACCCAGGAGGGGAGAATCTCCTACAATGAGCAGTTCTTC. Translated, it gives CASSPTQEGRISYNEQFF.

The V and J genes are TRBV29-1 and TRBJ2-4; TRBD2 is a possible D gene (7 bases). V gave up 5 bases and J gave up 0 bases, with 20 bases separating them. The CDR3 contains 17 residues. Per germline, CDR1 SQVTM and CDR2 ANQGSEA. The CDR3 DNA reads TGCAGCGTTTGGGGGCTAGCGGAGTCCCTAGCCAAAAACATTCAGTACTTC. It specifies CSVWGLAESLAKNIQYF.

This clonotype came up many times. The gene calls are TRBV3-1 and TRBJ2-3, with no clear D. V lost 3 bases and J lost 6, with 10 bases in between. The CDR3 sequence is 13 residues long. Germline values: CDR1 LGHDT, CDR2 YNNKEL (reference sequence). This CDR3 reads CASSQANADTQYF. The DNA for the CDR3 is TGTGCCAGCAGCCAGGCAAACGCCGATACGCAGTATTTT.

With respect to this clonotype: Being one base from a much bigger clone, this may be a read error. This sequence joins TRBV6-4 and TRBJ2-5, with D possibly matching TRBD1 (7 bases). Germline lookup yields CDR1 MRHNA and CDR2 SNTAGT. The CDR3 loop spans 13 amino acids. Trimming shortened V by 3 bases and J by 8 bases, and 13 bases separated the two germline ends. The CDR3 sequence is CASSEYRGGTQYF. CDR3 coding DNA: TGTGCCAGCAGTGAATACAGGGGAGGAACCCAGTACTTC.

This clonotype appeared a few times. The V call is TRBV28, the J call TRBJ2-5; TRBD1 or TRBD2 may be the D gene (5 bases each). The germline CDR1 and CDR2 sequences are MDHEN and SYDVKM. Trimming stripped 2 bases from V and 9 bases from J, with 16 bases between. The CDR3 has 14 amino acids. The CDR3 DNA is TGTGCCAGCAGTTTAGCTGGGCCCCGAGGGGCCCAGTACTTC. Its protein is CASSLAGPRGAQYF.

This chain joins TRBV11-2 and TRBJ2-2; D perhaps matches TRBD1 (6 bases). CDR1 SGHAT and CDR2 FQNNGV come from the germline V gene. The CDR3 extends over 17 amino acids. The V gene lost 4 bases and the J gene lost 3 bases, with 18 bases spanning the gap. CDR3 in amino acids: CASSSPQGPGDTGELFF. The CDR3 DNA follows: TGTGCCAGCAGCTCACCCCAGGGTCCAGGGGACACCGGGGAGCTGTTTTTT.

This clonotype came up a few times. The V gene is TRBV29-1, the J gene TRBJ1-2; D is undetermined. Germline-derived CDR1 and CDR2 are SQVTM and ANQGSEA. CDR3 length: 13 residues. The V and J ends lost 7 bases and 1 base respectively, with 13 bases between them. Here the CDR3 reads CSAFIPLNYGYTF. In DNA form, the CDR3 reads TGCAGCGCCTTTATCCCGCTTAACTATGGCTACACCTTC.

This clonotype appeared once. Since a much larger clone is just one base distant, this may be a read error. The chain has TRBV29-1 and TRBJ2-3; no clear D. CDR1 and CDR2 from the germline V gene are SQVTM and ANQGSEA. This CDR3 is 11 amino acids long. CDR3: CSVENGDAQYF. CDR3 nucleotides: TGCAGCGTTGAAAATGGAGATGCGCAGTATTTT.

The rearrangement links TRBV28 to TRBJ2-2, with a weak D call TRBD1 (5 bases). This CDR3 has 17 amino acids. Germline CDR1 is MDHEN and CDR2 is SYDVKM. Trimming removed 2 bases from V and 7 bases from J, with 20 bases in between. The CDR3 sequence is CASSLPDGQGRVGELFF. The CDR3 DNA sequence: TGTGCCAGCAGTTTACCTGACGGACAAGGTCGAGTCGGGGAGCTGTTTTTT.

This chain links TRBV27 with TRBJ1-1, with D tentatively TRBD1 (6 bases). V lost 4 bases to trimming and J lost 3 bases, with 15 bases between them. This CDR3 has 15 amino acids. Germline CDR1 and CDR2: MNHEY and SMNVEV (reference sequence). This CDR3 reads CASSSITGWDTEAFF. DNA for the CDR3: TGTGCCAGCAGTTCCATAACAGGGTGGGACACTGAAGCTTTCTTT.

This clonotype has ten or more counts. The chain combines TRBV6-5 with TRBJ2-3; 9 bases agree with TRBD2. Germline trimming cut 6 bases from V and 2 bases from J; bases unmatched to any gene: 12. The CDR3 length is 17 residues. Per germline, CDR1 MNHEY and CDR2 SVGAGI. The DNA of the CDR3 is TGTGCCAGCAGACGCGGGGCGACTAGCGGCGACACAGATACGCAGTATTTT. Its protein product is CASRRGATSGDTDTQYF.

This clonotype was picked up a small number of times. The chain is built from TRBV7-9 and TRBJ2-1; weak D call: TRBD1 (5 bases). Per the germline V gene, CDR1 is SEHNR and CDR2 is FQNEAQ (reference sequence). CDR3 length equals 13 residues. Deletions cut 6 bases from V and 6 bases from J, with 12 bases between. CDR3 region: CASRKGGANEQFF. CDR3 nucleotides: TGTGCCAGCAGAAAGGGTGGGGCCAATGAGCAGTTCTTC.

This clonotype was observed at least ten times. This chain connects TRBV14 to TRBJ2-1; D is ambiguous. The CDR3 contains 14 residues. CDR1 and CDR2 from the germline V gene are SGHDN and FVKESK. Trimming left V 0 bases short and J 9 bases short, with 12 bases between. The CDR3 sequence is CASSQDLLGTEQFF. The CDR3 DNA reads as TGTGCCAGCAGCCAAGATCTGCTTGGCACTGAGCAGTTCTTC. Based on the CDR3 plus reference TRBV14 and TRBJ2-1, the full variable domain is EAGVTQFPSHSVIEKGQTVTLRCDPISGHDNLYWYRRVMGKEIKFLLHFVKESKQDESGMPNNRFLAERTGGTYSTLKVQPAELEDSGVYFCASSQDLLGTEQFFGPGTRLTVL.

In DNA, the CDR3 is TGTGCCACCAGCAGAGAATGGGGAGAGGGGAATGAGCAGTTCTTC. Translation: CATSREWGEGNEQFF. The V and J genes are TRBV15 and TRBJ2-1; tentatively, D is TRBD1 or TRBD2 (5 bases each). The ends were cut back, 0 bases at V and 7 bases at J, with 13 bases in the middle. This CDR3 has 15 amino acids. CDR1 is LNHNV and CDR2 is YYDKDF in the germline V gene (reference sequence).

Many counts were recorded for this clonotype. The rearrangement uses TRBV30 and TRBJ1-1, with 8 bases that match TRBD1. The CDR3 consists of 12 residues. The germline V gene encodes CDR1 GTSNPN and CDR2 SVGIG (reference sequence). With 2 bases clipped from V and 9 bases from J, the junction kept 5 bases outside the gene matches. In DNA form, the CDR3 reads TGTGCCTGGAGTTCGAGGACAGGGAAAGCTTTCTTT. Translating gives CAWSSRTGKAFF.

This clonotype was detected a few times. The genes are TRBV6-1 and TRBJ1-6; D gene uncertain. CDR3 length equals 16 residues. Germline CDR1 is MNHNS and CDR2 is SASEGT. The V and J ends lost 1 base and 0 bases respectively, with 7 bases between them. CDR3 bases: TGTGCCAGCAGTGAAGGGGAAGGCTCCTATAATTCACCCCTCCACTTT. Encoded protein: CASSEGEGSYNSPLHF.

This chain connects TRBV5-6 to TRBJ2-1; TRBD2 agrees at 9 bases. The germline CDR1 and CDR2 sequences are SGHDT and YYEEEE. CDR3 length: 16 residues. V shed 0 bases, J shed 3 bases, and the junction held 4 bases outside the gene matches. The CDR3 sequence: CASSLVRTSDYNEQFF. The CDR3 DNA reads TGTGCCAGCAGCTTGGTTAGGACTAGCGACTACAATGAGCAGTTCTTC.

The chain recombines TRBV6-2 or TRBV6-3 with TRBJ2-7; 9 nucleotides align to TRBD1. CDR1 is MNHEY and CDR2 is SVGEGT in the germline V gene. With 0 bases clipped from V and 4 bases from J, the junction kept 4 bases outside the gene matches. The CDR3 loop spans 15 amino acids. CDR3 bases: TGTGCCAGCAGTTACTCCGGGACAGGGAATTACGAGCAGTACTTC. Residues: CASSYSGTGNYEQYF.

V usage is TRBV29-1 and J usage is TRBJ2-2; no clear D. The germline V gene encodes CDR1 SQVTM and CDR2 ANQGSEA. Trimming removed 1 base from V and 0 bases from J, with 6 bases in between. This CDR3 has 14 amino acids. The CDR3 DNA reads as TGCAGCGTTGAAGGGGTAGCGAACACCGGGGAGCTGTTTTTT. This sequence encodes CSVEGVANTGELFF.

This sequence joins TRBV29-1 and TRBJ2-7; TRBD2 aligns across 7 bases. Unmatched junction bases numbered 6, after V lost 5 bases and J lost 2 bases. CDR3 length: 13 residues. Germline assignment: CDR1 SQVTM and CDR2 ANQGSEA. The CDR3 region is CSVLLAVTYEQYF. The DNA for the CDR3 is TGCAGCGTTCTGCTAGCGGTTACCTACGAGCAGTACTTC.

This rearrangement joins TRBV29-1 to TRBJ1-1, with unresolved D. V lost 2 bases and J 5 bases, leaving 18 bases between the germline ends. Germline-derived CDR1 and CDR2 are SQVTM and ANQGSEA. This CDR3 has 15 residues. In DNA form, the CDR3 reads TGCAGCGTTGAAAATATTAGGTCTCGGGTTACTGAAGCTTTCTTT. Its protein product is CSVENIRSRVTEAFF.

This chain uses TRBV20-1 with TRBJ2-7; 8 nucleotides line up with TRBD2. The CDR3 is 12 amino acids. Germline CDR1 DFQATT, CDR2 SNEGSKA (reference sequence). V was pared by 5 bases and J by 9 bases, with 9 bases of the junction left unmatched. CDR3 sequence reads: CSAFLRGVGQYF. CDR3 in DNA: TGCAGTGCTTTTTTGCGGGGGGTGGGGCAGTACTTC.

The chain couples TRBV29-1 to TRBJ2-5, with unresolved D. The DNA end favors TRBJ2-1, so the J call may be wrong. CDR3 length equals 12 residues. Germline assignment: CDR1 SQVTM and CDR2 ANQGSEA. DNA for the CDR3: TGCAGCGTTGAAAGGGCACAAGAGACCCAGTTCTTC. It codes for CSVERAQETQFF.